A single sample gave rise to the 25 T cell receptor beta chains below, sequenced in a study of spatial heterogeneity in lung cancer. Using its own MiXCR run on the 5' RACE reads, TCRdb lists one record per CDR3 protein. Of 40,000 to 45,000 distinct CDR3 sequences listed, around 15% were seen once; the top ten hold about 55%. Time point described: sample taken at primary tumor resection. Frozen PBMC, nontumor lung or tumor provided whole RNA, which was sequenced unsorted. The sequencing here drew on PBMCs, taken at surgery. These receptor sequences come from a male donor with early-stage non-small cell lung cancer.

The chain employs TRBV28 and TRBJ2-1; 9 bases align to TRBD1. CDR3 length: 16 amino acids. Germline-derived CDR1 and CDR2 are MDHEN and SYDVKM. V shed 5 bases, J shed 6 bases, and the junction held 11 bases outside the gene matches. CDR3 protein: CASSHTSGTGINEQFF. The CDR3 DNA sequence: TGTGCCAGCAGTCACACCTCCGGGACAGGGATCAATGAGCAGTTCTTC.

The V call is TRBV18, the J call TRBJ2-2, with D possibly TRBD1 on 7 matching bases. The ends were cut back, 3 bases at V and 6 bases at J, with 14 bases in the middle. The CDR3 consists of 15 residues. From germline, CDR1 is KGHSH and CDR2 LQKENI. CDR3 region: CASSPQDREAGELFF. In nucleotides, the CDR3 is TGTGCCAGCTCACCTCAAGACAGGGAGGCCGGGGAGCTGTTTTTT.

This clonotype has ten or more counts. The V call is TRBV7-9, the J call TRBJ2-3, with 7 bases identical to TRBD1. This CDR3 has 14 amino acids. The V and J ends lost 7 bases and 6 bases, in that order; junction bases with no gene match: 10. CDR1 is SEHNR, CDR2 FQNEAQ, per germline (reference sequence). The CDR3 sequence: CASNRRQGPDTQYF. The CDR3 DNA is TGTGCCAGCAACCGACGACAGGGCCCCGATACGCAGTATTTT.

The chain has TRBV11-1 and TRBJ2-2, with a tentative D call TRBD1 (6 bases). The CDR3 runs to 15 residues. Trimming took 2 bases from V and 7 from J, leaving 14 bases between them. CDR1 and CDR2 (germline): SGHAT, FQDESV (reference sequence). The CDR3 spells CASSLLSGASGELFF. The DNA of the CDR3 is TGTGCCAGCAGCTTATTGTCAGGGGCAAGCGGGGAGCTGTTTTTT.

The gene calls are TRBV4-1 and TRBJ2-7; 12 bases match TRBD2. CDR1 is MGHRA, CDR2 YSYEKL, per germline. The CDR3 contains 16 residues. V lost 4 bases to trimming and J lost 1 base; unmatched junction nucleotides: 5. CDR3 sequence (DNA): TGCGCCAGCAGCCGGCTAGCGGGAGGGCGGTCCTACGAGCAGTACTTC. Encoded protein: CASSRLAGGRSYEQYF.

This clonotype was seen at least ten times. CDR3: CASSPGRAPHTDTQYF. Written as DNA, the CDR3 is TGTGCCAGCAGCCCCGGGAGGGCCCCTCACACAGATACGCAGTATTTT. V gene TRBV28 combines with J gene TRBJ2-3, with 8 bases lining up with TRBD2. Germline V gives CDR1 MDHEN, CDR2 SYDVKM. The V gene end was trimmed by 6 bases and the J gene end by 2 bases; junction bases not matched to a gene: 10. The CDR3 contains 16 residues.

This clonotype was seen ten or more times. This chain uses TRBV6-9 with TRBJ2-7, with 12 bases that match TRBD2. J gave up 5 bases and V 6 bases, and 5 bases lay outside the gene matches. There are 14 residues in the CDR3. The germline V gene encodes CDR1 MNHGY and CDR2 SVAAGI. CDR3 nucleotide sequence: TGTGCCAGCAGGTTGACTAGCGGGAGCCACGAGCAGTACTTC. This gives the protein CASRLTSGSHEQYF.

This clonotype was counted only a few times. The chain joins TRBV7-2 to TRBJ2-3, with D possibly being TRBD1 (6 bases). Per the germline V gene, CDR1 is SGHTA and CDR2 is FQGNSA. The ends were cut back, 5 bases at V and 5 bases at J, with 8 bases in the middle. The CDR3 spans 12 residues. CDR3 protein: CASSQGRDTQYF. The CDR3 bases are TGTGCCAGCAGCCAGGGGAGAGATACGCAGTATTTT.

In this sample, this clonotype turned up many times. The chain uses TRBV29-1 and TRBJ1-1, with D unclear. Per the germline V gene, CDR1 is SQVTM and CDR2 is ANQGSEA. The CDR3 spans 13 residues. Between the trimmed V and J ends, which lost 4 bases and 0 bases, there was a span of 9 bases. The CDR3 region has the DNA TGCAGCGTTGTGCCGACGGTGAACACTGAAGCTTTCTTT. Residues: CSVVPTVNTEAFF.

This clonotype was picked up a small number of times. The rearrangement joins TRBV11-2 to TRBJ1-2; no firm D call. The V gene's germline CDR1 is SGHAT and CDR2 FQNNGV. The ends were cut back, 3 bases at V and 6 bases at J, with 8 bases in the middle. CDR3 length: 12 residues. The CDR3 spells CASSLEGDGYTF. In DNA, the CDR3 is TGTGCCAGCAGCTTGGAGGGTGATGGCTACACCTTC.

There are many counts of this clonotype. This chain joins TRBV10-3 and TRBJ2-7; 7 nucleotides match TRBD1. Germline V gene data show CDR1 as ENHRY and CDR2 as SYGVKD. The CDR3 has 12 amino acids. V shed 11 bases, J shed 2 bases, and the junction held 6 bases outside the gene matches. CDR3 sequence reads: CAATGTAYEQYF. CDR3 sequence (DNA): TGTGCCGCGACAGGGACGGCCTACGAGCAGTACTTC.

This clonotype has ten or more counts. CDR3 DNA: TGCGCCAGCAGCTTAGGGACCCTCAATGAGCAGTTCTTC. Translating it yields CASSLGTLNEQFF. The rearrangement uses TRBV5-1 and TRBJ2-1; tentatively, D is TRBD1 or TRBD2 (5 bases each). Per germline, CDR1 SGHRS and CDR2 YFSETQ. There are 13 residues in the CDR3. V lost 2 bases and J 6 bases, leaving 9 bases between the germline ends.

The chain combines TRBV20-1 with TRBJ2-7; 10 bases align to TRBD2. This CDR3 has 15 amino acids. V shed 5 bases and J 3 bases; nucleotides not matched to a gene: 10. Germline CDR1 reads DFQATT; CDR2 reads SNEGSKA (reference sequence). Written as DNA, the CDR3 is TGCAGTGCTCCCTTGCCTAGCGGGGGCCTCTACGAGCAGTACTTC. This translates into CSAPLPSGGLYEQYF.

This clonotype appeared many times. This chain joins TRBV24-1 and TRBJ2-3; TRBD2 matches at 9 bases. J lost 6 bases, V lost 4 bases, and 10 bases had no gene match. The CDR3 consists of 16 residues. Germline V lookup: CDR1 KGHDR, CDR2 SFDVKD. CDR3 nucleotide sequence: TGTGCCACCAGTGACCCTTATAGCGGGAGCAGCGATACGCAGTATTTT. It is translated as CATSDPYSGSSDTQYF.

This clonotype was detected ten times or more. The V call is TRBV13, the J call TRBJ2-1; maybe TRBD1 (7 bases). This CDR3 has 13 residues. Looked up from germline, CDR1 is PRHDT and CDR2 is FYEKMQ (reference sequence). Trimming took 6 bases from V and 4 from J, leaving 10 bases between them. CDR3 sequence (DNA): TGTGCCAGCAGGACAGGGAGGTACAATGAGCAGTTCTTC. This encodes CASRTGRYNEQFF.

The gene calls are TRBV25-1 and TRBJ1-1, with no clear D. V lost 1 base, J lost 2 bases, and 8 bases lay in between. This CDR3 has 14 residues. The germline V gene encodes CDR1 MGHDK and CDR2 SYGVNS. The DNA for the CDR3 is TGTGCCAGCAGTGAATCCGGGGAAAACACTGAAGCTTTCTTT. Its translation: CASSESGENTEAFF.

This clonotype has a handful of counts. The chain carries TRBV29-1 and TRBJ2-5; 7 bases line up with TRBD1. CDR1 SQVTM and CDR2 ANQGSEA come from the germline V gene. This CDR3 has 15 amino acids. V shed 4 bases, J shed 0 bases, and the junction held 8 bases outside the gene matches. The CDR3 reads CSVGVTGEYQETQYF. For the CDR3, the DNA is TGCAGCGTTGGAGTCACAGGGGAGTACCAAGAGACCCAGTACTTC.

This clonotype appeared once. Written as DNA, the CDR3 is TGTGCCTGGAGTGTATCCATTCGGGGAGCCTATGGCTACACCTTC. Protein: CAWSVSIRGAYGYTF. The rearrangement uses TRBV30 and TRBJ1-2; D uncertain. Germline CDR1 is GTSNPN and CDR2 is SVGIG (reference sequence). This CDR3 has 15 residues. V lost 0 bases to trimming and J lost 4 bases, with 15 bases between them.

This clonotype was seen more than once but under ten times. The rearrangement uses TRBV10-3 and TRBJ1-2; D is undetermined. CDR1 ENHRY and CDR2 SYGVKD come from the germline V gene. Trimming removed 3 bases at V and 2 bases at J, with 10 bases between. CDR3 size: 14 residues. In nucleotides, the CDR3 is TGTGCCATCAGTGAACGGGCGAGGAACTATGGCTACACCTTC. Protein: CAISERARNYGYTF.

The chain employs TRBV7-6 and TRBJ1-1; no definite D call. The CDR3 runs to 13 residues. In germline, CDR1 is SGHVS, CDR2 FNYEAQ. V lost 1 base to trimming and J lost 1 base, with 4 bases between them. CDR3 nucleotides: TGTGCCAGCAGCTTAGACGAGAACACTGAAGCTTTCTTT. This sequence encodes CASSLDENTEAFF.

J is TRBJ2-2 and V is TRBV9; D possibly uses TRBD1 or TRBD2 (5 bases each). CDR1 SGDLS and CDR2 YYNGEE come from the germline V gene. The CDR3 consists of 15 residues. V was cut by 3 bases and J by 2 bases, with 11 bases left in between. The chain's CDR3 is CASSERTSNTGELFF. The CDR3 coding sequence is TGTGCCAGCAGCGAGCGGACAAGCAACACCGGGGAGCTGTTTTTT.

The table lists this clonotype with many counts. The CDR3 reads CASSLEAAAYGYTF. CDR3 sequence (DNA): TGTGCCAGCAGCTTAGAGGCGGCCGCATATGGCTACACCTTC. This chain links TRBV7-2 with TRBJ1-2; D not certain. The V gene's germline CDR1 is SGHTA and CDR2 FQGNSA. CDR3 size: 14 residues. V lost 1 base and J lost 5, with 11 bases in between.

This clonotype showed up just a few times. The chain joins TRBV2 to TRBJ1-5, with D possibly being TRBD1 (5 bases). Between the trimmed V and J ends, which lost 4 bases and 0 bases, there was a span of 10 bases. The germline V gene has CDR1 SNHLY and CDR2 FYNNEI. The CDR3 extends over 15 amino acids. The CDR3 bases are TGTGCCAGCAGTGGACAGCTTTATAGCAATCAGCCCCAGCATTTT. Residues: CASSGQLYSNQPQHF.

Ten or more counts support this clonotype. The chain uses TRBV2 and TRBJ1-2, with D possibly TRBD1 on 5 matching bases. Germline-derived CDR1 and CDR2 are SNHLY and FYNNEI. There are 14 residues in the CDR3. The V gene lost 11 bases and the J gene lost 4 bases, with 20 bases spanning the gap. CDR3 coding DNA: TGTGCCGGGGCCCGGGGTACCAACGGCTATGGCTACACCTTC. Encoded protein: CAGARGTNGYGYTF.

In this sample, this clonotype turned up a few times. This chain connects TRBV5-6 to TRBJ2-7; D unresolved. The CDR3 is made up of 13 amino acids. Trimming took 1 base from V and 3 from J, leaving 8 bases between them. From germline, CDR1 is SGHDT and CDR2 YYEEEE. The CDR3 spells CASSLIRGYEQYF. CDR3 DNA: TGTGCCAGCAGCTTGATTAGAGGCTACGAGCAGTACTTC.